The next 11 T cell receptor beta chains were all read from a single sample in a study of CD8+ T cells in alopecia areata. The treatment: oral pan-JAK inhibitor, 5-10 mg twice daily. Extracted from the samples, RNA was reverse transcribed into cDNA to serve as the sequencing template. Produced via immunoSEQ multiplex PCR; TCRdb's table is partial and in-frame only. The sample carries about 190,000 clones, about 60% recorded once. The source was CD4+ T cells sorted from blood, collected at week 4, from a patient treated with tofacitinib. The source is a human donor with alopecia areata.

This clone was detected only a few times. In DNA, the CDR3 is TGTGCCTGGAGGCCCGACAGGAGTAATCAGCCCCAGCATTTT. Translated: CAWRPDRSNQPQHF. The V call is TRBV30, the J call TRBJ1-5, with a tentative D call TRBD1 (6 bases). With 3 bases removed from V and 4 bases from J, the gap between germline ends came to 13 bases. CDR3 length equals 14 residues. In germline, CDR1 is GTSNPN, CDR2 SVGIG (reference sequence).

The genes are TRBV7-2 and TRBJ2-7; unclear D gene. Germline V gene sequence: CDR1 SGHTA, CDR2 FQGNSA. The CDR3 is made up of 13 amino acids. V was cut by 3 bases and J by 1 base, with 7 bases left in between. This CDR3 reads CASSFEWSYEQYF. Written as DNA, the CDR3 is TGTGCCAGCAGCTTCGAGTGGTCCTACGAGCAGTACTTC. The variable domain in full, with the rest retrieved from reference TRBV7-2 and TRBJ2-7, is GAGVSQSPSNKVTEKGKDVELRCDPISGHTALYWYRQSLGQGLEFLIYFQGNSAPDKSGLPSDRFSAERTGGSVSTLTIQRTQQEDSAVYLCASSFEWSYEQYFGPGTRLTVT.

The rearrangement links TRBV27 to TRBJ1-5; no definite D call. The length of the CDR3 is 14 residues. V lost 5 bases to trimming and J lost 1 base, with 9 bases between them. Germline CDR1 reads MNHEY; CDR2 reads SMNVEV (reference sequence). CDR3 sequence: CASSPYMSNQPQHF. CDR3 sequence (DNA): TGTGCCAGCAGTCCCTACATGAGCAATCAGCCCCAGCATTTT.

This clone was counted between two and nine times. J is TRBJ1-3 and V is TRBV7-9, with D unclear. Germline CDR1 and CDR2: SEHNR and FQNEAQ (reference sequence). The length of the CDR3 is 14 residues. V was cut by 8 bases and J by 7 bases, with 18 bases left in between. The chain's CDR3 is CASLELPASNTIYF. Here the CDR3 DNA reads TGTGCCAGCCTCGAACTCCCAGCGAGCAACACCATATATTTT.

The chain carries TRBV4-1 and TRBJ2-3, with TRBD2 matching 12 bases. V lost 3 bases, J lost 0 bases, and 4 bases stayed unmatched. This CDR3 contains 17 residues. Germline values: CDR1 MGHRA, CDR2 YSYEKL. DNA of the CDR3: TGCGCCAGCAGCCATTGGACTAGCGGGGTTAGCACAGATACGCAGTATTTT. Translating gives CASSHWTSGVSTDTQYF.

This rearrangement joins TRBV19 to TRBJ1-5, with TRBD1 identical over 7 bases. Germline lookup yields CDR1 LNHDA and CDR2 SQIVND (reference sequence). The CDR3 covers 14 residues. Trimming took 6 bases from V and 2 from J; bases not matched to a gene: 4. CDR3 bases: TGTGCCAGTAGCACAGGGGTGGGCAATCAGCCCCAGCATTTT. Amino acid sequence: CASSTGVGNQPQHF.

The chain couples TRBV27 to TRBJ2-5; 8 nucleotides align to TRBD1. V lost 10 bases, J lost 5 bases, and 12 bases stayed unmatched. This CDR3 region has 14 residues. Germline V gene sequence: CDR1 MNHEY, CDR2 SMNVEV (reference sequence). CDR3 amino acids: CAIRSSGGAETQYF. CDR3 DNA sequence: TGTGCCATCCGATCTTCAGGGGGCGCGGAGACCCAGTACTTC.

This clone has a single count. V usage is TRBV30 and J usage is TRBJ1-4, with unresolved D. Trimming cost V 5 bases and J 7 bases, with 14 bases left between them. CDR3 length: 13 amino acids. From germline, CDR1 is GTSNPN and CDR2 SVGIG (reference sequence). CDR3: CAWGVILGEKLFF. In nucleotides, the CDR3 is TGTGCCTGGGGGGTCATTTTGGGTGAAAAACTGTTTTTT.

The rearrangement links TRBV30 to TRBJ1-1, with D possibly being TRBD1 (6 bases). V dropped 8 bases and J dropped 0 bases, with 13 bases sitting between them. This CDR3 is built from 13 residues. Germline-derived CDR1 and CDR2 are GTSNPN and SVGIG (reference sequence). The CDR3 region has the DNA TGTGCCCAAGCGGGGGACATGAACACTGAAGCTTTCTTT. Amino acid sequence: CAQAGDMNTEAFF.

This clone appeared once. The sample carries other DNA sequences with the same CDR3. The chain has TRBV28 and TRBJ2-7, with a possible D match to TRBD2 (5 bases). Germline V gives CDR1 MDHEN, CDR2 SYDVKM. The CDR3 has 11 residues. V shed 2 bases and J shed 6 bases, with 5 bases lying between them. CDR3 sequence reads: CASSLGGEQYF. The CDR3 DNA reads as TGTGCCAGCAGTTTAGGAGGCGAGCAGTACTTC.

The chain couples TRBV6-6 to TRBJ2-3; TRBD2 matches at 9 bases. The ends lost 2 bases at V and 1 base at J; junction bases unmatched: 4. The CDR3 length is 16 residues. Germline lookup yields CDR1 MNHNY and CDR2 SVGAGI (reference sequence). CDR3 sequence reads: CASSYGLAGGTDTQYF. As DNA, the CDR3 is TGTGCCAGCAGTTACGGCTTAGCGGGAGGCACAGATACGCAGTATTTT.